These T cell receptor beta chains were read from a single sample in a study of T cells in localized non-small cell lung cancer. Assay used: immunoSEQ multiplex PCR; TCRdb lists only in-frame clones, some missing. The sample consists of around 15,000 clones, about 91% of them appearing once. The starting material was peripheral blood, obtained before any cancer treatment. The receptors derive from a female donor of 60 years or more with stage III squamous cell lung carcinoma. The CDR3 runs from the conserved cysteine through the conserved F or W. D genes are given only for firm matches. Expanded clones get a size class; other rows say once, few or many, or leave the size out.

J gene	clone size	V gene	D gene	CDR3 length	CDR3 DNA	CDR3 protein
TRBJ2-7	NA	TRBV7-2	NA	16	TGTGCCAGCAGCTCCTGGACAGCTCAGAGTTTCTACGAGCAGTACTTC	CASSSWTAQSFYEQYF
TRBJ1-1	once	TRBV11-2	NA	12	TGTGCCAGCAGCTTAGATGGTACTGAAGCTTTCTTT	CASSLDGTEAFF
TRBJ1-5	NA	TRBV2	TRBD1	14	TGTGCCAGCAGTGGCCAGGGGGAAGGACAGCCCCAGCATTTT	CASSGQGEGQPQHF
TRBJ1-4	NA	TRBV5-5	NA	17	TGTGCCAGCAGCGGGAAGGGGTTTAGGGCAACTAATGAAAAACTGTTTTTT	CASSGKGFRATNEKLFF
TRBJ2-3	NA	TRBV6-4	TRBD2	16	TGTGCCAGCAGTGACTCCCCGGGGGGGTCCACAGATACGCAGTATTTT	CASSDSPGGSTDTQYF
TRBJ1-6	NA	TRBV5-1	NA	13	TGCGCCAGCTCGACAGAGTATAATTCACCCCTCCACTTT	CASSTEYNSPLHF
TRBJ1-2	NA	TRBV5-6	NA	13	TGTGCCAGCAGCTTGGCGGGGGGAGGTGGCTACACCTTC	CASSLAGGGGYTF
TRBJ1-1	NA	TRBV11-3	NA	14	TGTGCCAGCAGCCCGGTGAGATCGACCACTGAAGCTTTCTTT	CASSPVRSTTEAFF
TRBJ1-2	NA	TRBV6-5	NA	13	TGTGCCAGCAGTTACTCCCGGGAATATGGCTACACCTTC	CASSYSREYGYTF
TRBJ2-1	NA	TRBV2	TRBD2	14	TGTGCCAGCAGTGGTCTAGCGGGCTTTAATGAGCAGTTCTTC	CASSGLAGFNEQFF
TRBJ1-1	NA	TRBV28	NA	14	TGTGCCAGCAGTTTAACCAGCATGAACACTGAAGCTTTCTTT	CASSLTSMNTEAFF
TRBJ1-1	NA	TRBV29-1	NA	16	TGCAGCGTTGAAGATGGCCGGGAGGGGTTAATCACTGAAGCTTTCTTT	CSVEDGREGLITEAFF
TRBJ1-1	NA	TRBV25-1	NA	11	TGTGCCAGCTCTAGTATCACTGAAGCTTTCTTT	CASSSITEAFF
TRBJ2-7	NA	TRBV9	NA	14	TGTGCCAGCAGCCAGTCTAGTGACTCCTACGAGCAGTACTTC	CASSQSSDSYEQYF
TRBJ1-5	NA	TRBV2	NA	13	TGTGCCAGCAGATTCAGGGGTAATCAGCCCCAGCATTTT	CASRFRGNQPQHF
TRBJ2-3	few	TRBV5-1	NA	10	TGCGCCAGCAGCTTGAAAACGCAGTATTTT	CASSLKTQYF
TRBJ2-7	NA	TRBV6-5	NA	13	TGTGCCAGCGGACAGACCTCTTCCTACGAGCAGTACTTC	CASGQTSSYEQYF
TRBJ2-1	NA	TRBV10-1	TRBD2	16	TGCGCCAGCAGAAGCGGGAGACCGAGCTCCTACAATGAGCAGTTCTTC	CASRSGRPSSYNEQFF
TRBJ2-1	NA	TRBV7-9	NA	11	TGTGCCAGCAGCGAGCTGACAGAACCGTTCTTC	CASSELTEPFF
TRBJ1-5	NA	TRBV6-4	TRBD1	13	TGTGCCAGCAGTCCCAGGGGGAATCAGCCCCAGCATTTT	CASSPRGNQPQHF
TRBJ1-2	NA	TRBV7-9	NA	15	TGTGCCAGCAGCCCCCCGGGCAGGGTCTGGTATGGCTACACCTTC	CASSPPGRVWYGYTF
TRBJ2-4	once	TRBV4-1	TRBD1	19	TGCGCCAGCAGCCAAGTGACAGGGGTCCTTCTTTTAGCCAAAAACATTCAGTACTTC	CASSQVTGVLLLAKNIQYF
TRBJ1-6	NA	TRBV6-1	NA	15	TGTGCCAGCAGTGAAGTAAACAGCTATAATTCACCCCTCCACTTT	CASSEVNSYNSPLHF
TRBJ2-3	NA	TRBV2	TRBD1	14	TGTGCCAGCCTGGGGACAGACCGGATTTATACGCAGTATTTT	CASLGTDRIYTQYF
TRBJ2-3	NA	TRBV2	TRBD1	15	TGTGCCAGTAAGACAGGGGGTGGTGGCACAGATACGCAGTATTTT	CASKTGGGGTDTQYF
TRBJ2-7	few	TRBV6-5	NA	11	TGTGCCAGCAGTTATGCGTACGAGCAGTACTTC	CASSYAYEQYF
TRBJ2-7	NA	TRBV30	NA	13	TGTGCCTGGAGCCCTGGAGGGCCCTACGAGCAGTACTTC	CAWSPGGPYEQYF
TRBJ1-5	NA	TRBV7-3	NA	17	TGTGCCAGCAGCTTAATGGTGCGAGGGGATGACAATCAGCCCCAGCATTTT	CASSLMVRGDDNQPQHF